This T cell receptor beta chain was identified during a study of blood T cell repertoires in COVID-19. The overall study: Both acute and convalescent COVID-19 samples were obtained from the United States, Italy and Spain. PBMCs, B-cell-depleted T cells, or T cells were the source of the cDNA or gDNA that made up the material.

Methods used by the authors: How many nucleated cells were present was estimated from reference gene primer amplification. Assay used: immunoSEQ multiplex PCR; TCRdb lists only in-frame clones, some missing. From that table come the V and J calls and clone size; the DNA was used to work out D and trimming. Of 150,000 to 200,000 clones listed, about 85% were seen once; the top ten hold 3.3%. This CDR3 comprises 14 residues. Germline V CDR1 and CDR2: MDHEN, SYDVKM. V dropped 6 bases and J dropped 3; count of bases not matched to a gene: 5. This TCR was recovered from a human donor with acute or convalescent COVID-19. The donor label of this sample is uncertain. Sequenced input: peripheral blood. The chain employs TRBV28 and TRBJ1-5; 7 bases line up with TRBD1. CDR3 bases: TGTGCCAGCAGCCTAGGACAGGCCAATCAGCCCCAGCATTTT. It yields the protein CASSLGQANQPQHF.